A selection of T cell receptor beta chains follows, all from one sample in a study of T-cell reconstitution after alpha-beta-depleted transplantation in children. In TCRdb, the PCR reads were re-called with MiXCR into one record per CDR3 protein. The sample carries 700,000 to 850,000 distinct CDR3 sequences, 15% to 20% recorded once. The source was PBMCs, mostly from graft donor cells, collected 360 days after TCRalphabeta/CD19-depleted stem cell transplant. Receptors were obtained from a male patient aged 5 to 17 who had a stem cell transplant for acute lymphoblastic leukemia, so the T cells may come from the graft donor. CDR3s include the opening cysteine and the closing phenylalanine or tryptophan. The D gene is left open where the match is weak. Expanded clones are given a class, and other clones once, few, many or no size at all.

CDR3nt: TGTGCCAGCAGCGTAGAGGGTGGACTAGCTTCCGAGCAGTACTTC
CDR3aa: CASSVEGGLASEQYF
j_gene: TRBJ2-7
v_gene: TRBV9
abundance: .
d_gene: TRBD2

CDR3nt: TGCGCCAGCAGCCAAGATGTATCAGGACTAGCGGGAGGAGGGGAGCAGTTCTTC
CDR3aa: CASSQDVSGLAGGGEQFF
j_gene: TRBJ2-1
v_gene: TRBV4-1
abundance: .
d_gene: TRBD2

CDR3nt: TGCGCCAGCAGACGGGGACGCGCTAGCACAGATACGCAGTATTTT
CDR3aa: CASRRGRASTDTQYF
j_gene: TRBJ2-3
v_gene: TRBV4-1
abundance: many
d_gene: .

CDR3nt: TGTGCCACCACAGACGATTACAATGAGCAGTTCTTC
CDR3aa: CATTDDYNEQFF
j_gene: TRBJ2-1
v_gene: TRBV24-1
abundance: few
d_gene: .

CDR3nt: TGCGCCAGCAGCCAAGTATTCCGGGGTCGGGCCATCAATGAGCAGTTCTTC
CDR3aa: CASSQVFRGRAINEQFF
j_gene: TRBJ2-1
v_gene: TRBV4-1
abundance: .
d_gene: .

CDR3nt: TGCGCCAGCAGCCAAGATAGAGGGGCTCAGCCCCAGCATTTT
CDR3aa: CASSQDRGAQPQHF
j_gene: TRBJ1-5
v_gene: TRBV4-1
abundance: .
d_gene: .

CDR3nt: TGTGCCAGCAGTTTCGGTGACAGGCCCCTCTATGGCTACACCTTC
CDR3aa: CASSFGDRPLYGYTF
j_gene: TRBJ1-2
v_gene: TRBV6-2/TRBV6-3
abundance: .
d_gene: .

CDR3nt: TGTGCCAGCAGGGGTGACAGGTTTAGCAATCAGCCCCAGCATTTT
CDR3aa: CASRGDRFSNQPQHF
j_gene: TRBJ1-5
v_gene: TRBV28
abundance: few
d_gene: .

CDR3nt: TGTGCCAGCAGTGAACTCCGGACAGGGGGTAACACTGAAGCTTTCTTT
CDR3aa: CASSELRTGGNTEAFF
j_gene: TRBJ1-1
v_gene: TRBV25-1
abundance: .
d_gene: TRBD1

CDR3nt: TGCAGTGCTAGCTTAGCGGGATTATCCTACAATGAGCAGTTCTTC
CDR3aa: CSASLAGLSYNEQFF
j_gene: TRBJ2-1
v_gene: TRBV20-1
abundance: many
d_gene: TRBD2

CDR3nt: TGCGCCAGCAGCTTGCCACTAGCTGGGGAAAATGAGCAGTTCTTC
CDR3aa: CASSLPLAGENEQFF
j_gene: TRBJ2-1
v_gene: TRBV5-1
abundance: few
d_gene: .

CDR3nt: TGTGCCAGCAGCGCCCAGGGCACTGAAGCTTTCTTT
CDR3aa: CASSAQGTEAFF
j_gene: TRBJ1-1
v_gene: TRBV12-1
abundance: many
d_gene: .

CDR3nt: TGTGCCAGCTCACCACTTCAGGACAGCTCTTACGAGCAGTACTTC
CDR3aa: CASSPLQDSSYEQYF
j_gene: TRBJ2-7
v_gene: TRBV18
abundance: once
d_gene: .

CDR3nt: TGCAGCGTTGAGCCAGCGAGGGGACCAGAGATTATGCTTGAGCAGTTCTTC
CDR3aa: CSVEPARGPEIMLEQFF
j_gene: TRBJ2-1
v_gene: TRBV29-1
abundance: .
d_gene: .

CDR3nt: TGTGCCAGCAGCTTACCCCGACAGTCAGAGCAGTTCTTC
CDR3aa: CASSLPRQSEQFF
j_gene: TRBJ2-1
v_gene: TRBV7-8
abundance: many
d_gene: .

CDR3nt: TGCAGCGTTGGGGGGTCGGGGGAGACCCAGTACTTC
CDR3aa: CSVGGSGETQYF
j_gene: TRBJ2-5
v_gene: TRBV29-1
abundance: many
d_gene: .

CDR3nt: TGTGCCAGCAGCTTAACTAGCCAGACCTACGAGCAGTACTTC
CDR3aa: CASSLTSQTYEQYF
j_gene: TRBJ2-7
v_gene: TRBV7-9
abundance: .
d_gene: .

CDR3nt: TGCAGCGTTGGGGTCCTAGAAGACTACGAGCAGTACTTC
CDR3aa: CSVGVLEDYEQYF
j_gene: TRBJ2-7
v_gene: TRBV29-1
abundance: many
d_gene: .

CDR3nt: TGCAGCGTTCCGACTGGAGCAGAGACCCAGTACTTC
CDR3aa: CSVPTGAETQYF
j_gene: TRBJ2-5
v_gene: TRBV29-1
abundance: few
d_gene: .

CDR3nt: TGTGCCAGCAGCCCCCCGGACAGGGGACGCTACGAGCAGTACTTC
CDR3aa: CASSPPDRGRYEQYF
j_gene: TRBJ2-7
v_gene: TRBV3-1
abundance: .
d_gene: TRBD1

CDR3nt: TGTGCCACCGCGACACTCCCTCGGGGTGAAGCTTTCTTT
CDR3aa: CATATLPRGEAFF
j_gene: TRBJ1-1
v_gene: TRBV10-3
abundance: few
d_gene: .

CDR3nt: TGTGCCAGCAGCGTAGGGACAGGGGGATACCCCTACGAGCAGTACTTC
CDR3aa: CASSVGTGGYPYEQYF
j_gene: TRBJ2-7
v_gene: TRBV9
abundance: few
d_gene: TRBD1

CDR3nt: TGCAGCGTACGAGCGGGATATCTCGAGCAGTACTTC
CDR3aa: CSVRAGYLEQYF
j_gene: TRBJ2-7
v_gene: TRBV29-1
abundance: few
d_gene: TRBD2

CDR3nt: TGTGCCAGCAGCTTCGGGAGAGAGCGGAGCTCCTACGAGCAGTACTTC
CDR3aa: CASSFGRERSSYEQYF
j_gene: TRBJ2-7
v_gene: TRBV7-9
abundance: .
d_gene: .

CDR3nt: TGCGCCGCGCCGGGTGAGCAGTACTTC
CDR3aa: CAAPGEQYF
j_gene: TRBJ2-7
v_gene: TRBV5-1
abundance: few
d_gene: .

CDR3nt: TGTGCCAGCTCACCAGCGGAGGTTGAAGGCGGGACACTCCAAGAGACCCAGTACTTC
CDR3aa: CASSPAEVEGGTLQETQYF
j_gene: TRBJ2-5
v_gene: TRBV18
abundance: .
d_gene: .

CDR3nt: TGTGCCAGCAGCTTAGATTCCAGCTCCGGCGGAAGCTCCTACAATGAGCAGTTCTTC
CDR3aa: CASSLDSSSGGSSYNEQFF
j_gene: TRBJ2-1
v_gene: TRBV11-2
abundance: few
d_gene: .

CDR3nt: TGCGCCAGCAGCTGGGCATCGGGTTTCTACGAGCAGTACTTC
CDR3aa: CASSWASGFYEQYF
j_gene: TRBJ2-7
v_gene: TRBV5-1
abundance: .
d_gene: .

CDR3nt: TGTGCCATCAGTGCGGGAGGCAATCAGCCCCAGCATTTT
CDR3aa: CAISAGGNQPQHF
j_gene: TRBJ1-5
v_gene: TRBV10-3
abundance: .
d_gene: .

CDR3nt: TGTGCCAGCAGCGGACAGGGAAGGCACGGGGAGCTGTTTTTT
CDR3aa: CASSGQGRHGELFF
j_gene: TRBJ2-2
v_gene: TRBV2
abundance: many
d_gene: TRBD1

CDR3nt: TGTGCCAGCAGTTTACACGGAAACACCATATATTTT
CDR3aa: CASSLHGNTIYF
j_gene: TRBJ1-3
v_gene: TRBV12-3/TRBV12-4
abundance: many
d_gene: .

CDR3nt: TGTGCCAGCAGTGAATTATATGCTAGCGGGAGCAAAGGGCAGTTCTTC
CDR3aa: CASSELYASGSKGQFF
j_gene: TRBJ2-1
v_gene: TRBV25-1
abundance: .
d_gene: TRBD2